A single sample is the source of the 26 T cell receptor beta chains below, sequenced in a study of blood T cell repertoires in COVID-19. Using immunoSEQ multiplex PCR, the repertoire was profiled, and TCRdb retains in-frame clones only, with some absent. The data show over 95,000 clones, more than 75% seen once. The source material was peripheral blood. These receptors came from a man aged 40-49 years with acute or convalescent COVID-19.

Written as DNA, the CDR3 is TGTGCCAGCAGTTTAGGTCGGGGAACCTATGGCTACACCTTC. Residues: CASSLGRGTYGYTF. The V call is TRBV27, the J call TRBJ1-2, with unresolved D. Trimming removed 2 bases from V and 4 bases from J, with 11 bases in between. CDR1 is MNHEY and CDR2 is SMNVEV in the germline V gene (reference sequence). The CDR3 loop spans 14 amino acids.

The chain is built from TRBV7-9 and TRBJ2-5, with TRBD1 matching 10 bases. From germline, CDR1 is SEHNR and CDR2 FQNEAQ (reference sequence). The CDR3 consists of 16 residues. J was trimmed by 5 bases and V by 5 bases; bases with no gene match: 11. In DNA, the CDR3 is TGTGCCAGCAGCCGCCCGCGAGGGACAGGGGTGGAGACCCAGTACTTC. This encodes CASSRPRGTGVETQYF.

The CDR3 here is CASSEGGLAGAADTQYF. The DNA of the CDR3 is TGTGCCAGCAGTGAAGGGGGACTAGCGGGGGCCGCAGATACGCAGTATTTT. The chain employs TRBV2 and TRBJ2-3; 14 bases fit TRBD2. Per the germline V gene, CDR1 is SNHLY and CDR2 is FYNNEI. The junction had 4 bases not matched to a gene; V was cut back by 1 base and J by 4 bases. The CDR3 is 17 residues long. Full variable domain (outside the CDR3, taken from reference TRBV2 and TRBJ2-3): EPEVTQTPSHQVTQMGQEVILRCVPISNHLYFYWYRQILGQKVEFLVSFYNNEISEKSEIFDDQFSVERPDGSNFTLKIRSTKLEDSAMYFCASSEGGLAGAADTQYFGPGTRLTVL.

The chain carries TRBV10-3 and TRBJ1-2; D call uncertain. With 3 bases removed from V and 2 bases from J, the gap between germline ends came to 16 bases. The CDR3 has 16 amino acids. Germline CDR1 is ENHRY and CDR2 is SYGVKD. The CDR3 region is CAISDFTTALNYGYTF. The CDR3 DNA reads TGTGCCATCAGTGATTTCACCACAGCTCTAAACTATGGCTACACCTTC.

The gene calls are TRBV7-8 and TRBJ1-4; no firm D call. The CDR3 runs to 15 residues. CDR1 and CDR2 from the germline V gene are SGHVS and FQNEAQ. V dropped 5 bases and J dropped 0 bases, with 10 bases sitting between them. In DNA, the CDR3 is TGTGCCAGCAGCCCCCCGGGAGCAACTAATGAAAAACTGTTTTTT. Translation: CASSPPGATNEKLFF.

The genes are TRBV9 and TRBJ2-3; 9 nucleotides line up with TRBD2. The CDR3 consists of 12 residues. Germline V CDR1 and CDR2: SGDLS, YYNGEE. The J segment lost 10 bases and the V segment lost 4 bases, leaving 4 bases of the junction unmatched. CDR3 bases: TGTGCCAGCAGCAGGACTAGCGAATCGCAGTATTTT. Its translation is CASSRTSESQYF.

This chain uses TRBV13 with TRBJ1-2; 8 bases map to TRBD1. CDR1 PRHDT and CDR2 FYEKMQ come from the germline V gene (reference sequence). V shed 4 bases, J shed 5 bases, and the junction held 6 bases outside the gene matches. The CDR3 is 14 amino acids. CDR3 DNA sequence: TGTGCCAGCAGCTCCCGGGACAGGTTATATGGCTACACCTTC. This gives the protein CASSSRDRLYGYTF.

The DNA of the CDR3 is TGTGCCATCAGTGACACGACAGGGGGCTGGGATGGCTACACCTTC. Its protein is CAISDTTGGWDGYTF. The chain has TRBV10-3 and TRBJ1-2; 10 nucleotides line up with TRBD1. CDR3 length: 15 residues. Germline-derived CDR1 and CDR2 are ENHRY and SYGVKD. V was pared by 3 bases and J by 6 bases, with 7 bases of the junction left unmatched.

For the CDR3, the DNA is TGCGCCAGCAGCTACAGCCCGATAGTCTCTGGAAACACCATATATTTT. Its translation is CASSYSPIVSGNTIYF. The chain has TRBV5-1 and TRBJ1-3; D ambiguous. The CDR3 has 16 amino acids. Trimming took off 3 bases at V and 0 bases at J, with 13 bases between the two ends. Germline V lookup: CDR1 SGHRS, CDR2 YFSETQ.

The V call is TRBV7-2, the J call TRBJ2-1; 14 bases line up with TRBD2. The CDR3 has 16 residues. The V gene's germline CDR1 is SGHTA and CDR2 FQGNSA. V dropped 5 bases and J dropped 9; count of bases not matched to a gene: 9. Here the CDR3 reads CASSKRTSGGLGEQFF. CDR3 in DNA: TGTGCCAGCAGCAAAAGGACTAGCGGGGGGTTAGGTGAGCAGTTCTTC.

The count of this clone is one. CDR3 in amino acids: CASSVATGLTEAFF. The CDR3 bases are TGTGCCAGCAGCGTAGCGACAGGGTTAACTGAAGCTTTCTTT. The J gene is TRBJ1-1, the V gene TRBV9, with TRBD1 identical over 7 bases. V lost 0 bases, J lost 5 bases, and 4 bases stayed unmatched. The length of the CDR3 is 14 residues. The germline gives CDR1 SGDLS, CDR2 YYNGEE.

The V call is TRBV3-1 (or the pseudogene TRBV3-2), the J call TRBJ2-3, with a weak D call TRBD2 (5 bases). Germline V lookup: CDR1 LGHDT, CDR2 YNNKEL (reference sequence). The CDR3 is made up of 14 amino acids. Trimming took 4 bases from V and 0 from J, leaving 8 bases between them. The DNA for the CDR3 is TGTGCCAGCAGCCCTAGAGGGAGCACAGATACGCAGTATTTT. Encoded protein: CASSPRGSTDTQYF.

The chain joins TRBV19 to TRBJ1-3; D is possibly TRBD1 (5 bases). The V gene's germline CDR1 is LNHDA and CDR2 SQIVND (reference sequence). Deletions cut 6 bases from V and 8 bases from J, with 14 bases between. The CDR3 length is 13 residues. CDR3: CASRPGVEDTIYF. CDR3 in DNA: TGTGCCAGTAGGCCGGGGGTCGAAGACACCATATATTTT.

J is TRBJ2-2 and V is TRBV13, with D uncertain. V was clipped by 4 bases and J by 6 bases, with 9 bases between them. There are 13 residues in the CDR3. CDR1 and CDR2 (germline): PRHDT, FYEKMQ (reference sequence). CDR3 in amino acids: CASSSFVSGELFF. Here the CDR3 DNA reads TGTGCCAGCAGCTCCTTCGTTTCCGGGGAGCTGTTTTTT.

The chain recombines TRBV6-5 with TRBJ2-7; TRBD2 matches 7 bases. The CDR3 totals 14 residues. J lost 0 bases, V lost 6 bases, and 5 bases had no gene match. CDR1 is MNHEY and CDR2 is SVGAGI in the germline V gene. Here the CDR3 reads CASRAGVSSYEQYF. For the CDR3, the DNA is TGTGCCAGCAGGGCGGGGGTTAGCTCCTACGAGCAGTACTTC.

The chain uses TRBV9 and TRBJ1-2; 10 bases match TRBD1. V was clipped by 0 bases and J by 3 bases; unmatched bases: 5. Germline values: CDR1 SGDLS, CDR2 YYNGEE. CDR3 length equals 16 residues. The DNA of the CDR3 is TGTGCCAGCAGCGTAGCTCGGGACAGGGGCGACTATGGCTACACCTTC. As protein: CASSVARDRGDYGYTF.

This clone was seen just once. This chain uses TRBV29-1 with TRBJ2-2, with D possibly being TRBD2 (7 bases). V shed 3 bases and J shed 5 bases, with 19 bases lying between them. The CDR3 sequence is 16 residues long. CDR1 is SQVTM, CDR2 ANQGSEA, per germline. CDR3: CSVDIWGGAGTGELFF. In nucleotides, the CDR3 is TGCAGCGTTGACATTTGGGGGGGCGCGGGTACCGGGGAGCTGTTTTTT.

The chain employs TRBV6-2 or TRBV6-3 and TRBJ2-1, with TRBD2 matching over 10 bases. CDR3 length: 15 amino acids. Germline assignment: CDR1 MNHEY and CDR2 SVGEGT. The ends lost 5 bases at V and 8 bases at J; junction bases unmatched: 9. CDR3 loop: CASSRSSGGGDEQFF. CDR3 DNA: TGTGCCAGCAGTAGGTCTAGCGGGGGTGGCGATGAGCAGTTCTTC.

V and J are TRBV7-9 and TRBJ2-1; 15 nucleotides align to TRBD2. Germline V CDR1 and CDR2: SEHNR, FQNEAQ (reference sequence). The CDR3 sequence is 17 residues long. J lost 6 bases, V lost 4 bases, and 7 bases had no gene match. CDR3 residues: CASSWGLAGGLGNEQFF. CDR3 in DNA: TGTGCCAGCAGCTGGGGACTAGCGGGGGGTCTAGGCAATGAGCAGTTCTTC.

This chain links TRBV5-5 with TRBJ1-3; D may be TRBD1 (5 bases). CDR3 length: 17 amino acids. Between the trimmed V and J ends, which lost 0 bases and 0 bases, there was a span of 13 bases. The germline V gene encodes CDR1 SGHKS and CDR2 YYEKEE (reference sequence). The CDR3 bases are TGTGCCAGCAGCTTGGGGACACAAATCCTCTCTGGAAACACCATATATTTT. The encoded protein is CASSLGTQILSGNTIYF.

The CDR3: CAWRVDGGYEQYF. CDR3 DNA sequence: TGTGCCTGGAGGGTGGACGGGGGCTACGAGCAGTACTTC. V is TRBV30 and J is TRBJ2-7; D is possibly TRBD2 (6 bases). The CDR3 runs 13 residues. Trimming removed 3 bases at V and 3 bases at J, with 12 bases between. Germline assignment: CDR1 GTSNPN and CDR2 SVGIG (reference sequence). Variable domain in full (rest from reference TRBV30 and TRBJ2-7): SQTIHQWPATLVQPVGSPLSLECTVEGTSNPNLYWYRQAAGRGLQLLFYSVGIGQISSEVPQNLSASRPQDRQFILSSKKLLLSDSGFYLCAWRVDGGYEQYFGPGTRLTVT.

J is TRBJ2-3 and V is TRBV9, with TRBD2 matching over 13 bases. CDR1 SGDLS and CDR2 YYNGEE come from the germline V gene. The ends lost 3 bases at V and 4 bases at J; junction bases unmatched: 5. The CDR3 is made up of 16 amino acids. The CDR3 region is CASSGQTSGGSDTQYF. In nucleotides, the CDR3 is TGTGCCAGCAGCGGCCAGACTAGCGGGGGGTCAGATACGCAGTATTTT.

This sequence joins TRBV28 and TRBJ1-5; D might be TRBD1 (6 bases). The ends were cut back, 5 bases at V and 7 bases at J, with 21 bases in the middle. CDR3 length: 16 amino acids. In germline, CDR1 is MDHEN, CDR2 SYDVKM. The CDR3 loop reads CASSPLGARAWQPQHF. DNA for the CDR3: TGTGCCAGCAGTCCCCTGGGGGCCAGGGCCTGGCAGCCCCAGCATTTT.

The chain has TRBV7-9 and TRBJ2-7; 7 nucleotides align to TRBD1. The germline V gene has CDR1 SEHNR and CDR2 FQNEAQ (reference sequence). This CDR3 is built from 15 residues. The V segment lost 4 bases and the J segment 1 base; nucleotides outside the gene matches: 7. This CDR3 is CASSSKQGSSYEQYF. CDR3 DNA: TGTGCCAGCAGCTCGAAACAGGGGTCTTCCTACGAGCAGTACTTC.

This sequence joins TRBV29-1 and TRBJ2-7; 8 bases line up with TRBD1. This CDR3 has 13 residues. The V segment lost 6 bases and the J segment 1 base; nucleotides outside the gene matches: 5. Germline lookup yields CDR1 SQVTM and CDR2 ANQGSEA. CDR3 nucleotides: TGCAGCGTCTTGACAGGGGTGTCCTACGAGCAGTACTTC. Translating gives CSVLTGVSYEQYF.

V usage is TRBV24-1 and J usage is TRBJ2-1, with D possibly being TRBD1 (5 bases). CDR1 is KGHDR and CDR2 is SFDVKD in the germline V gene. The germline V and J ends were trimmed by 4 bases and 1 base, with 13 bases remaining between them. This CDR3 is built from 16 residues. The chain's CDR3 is CATSDPQGGSYNEQFF. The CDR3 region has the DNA TGTGCCACCAGTGACCCTCAGGGTGGGTCCTACAATGAGCAGTTCTTC.